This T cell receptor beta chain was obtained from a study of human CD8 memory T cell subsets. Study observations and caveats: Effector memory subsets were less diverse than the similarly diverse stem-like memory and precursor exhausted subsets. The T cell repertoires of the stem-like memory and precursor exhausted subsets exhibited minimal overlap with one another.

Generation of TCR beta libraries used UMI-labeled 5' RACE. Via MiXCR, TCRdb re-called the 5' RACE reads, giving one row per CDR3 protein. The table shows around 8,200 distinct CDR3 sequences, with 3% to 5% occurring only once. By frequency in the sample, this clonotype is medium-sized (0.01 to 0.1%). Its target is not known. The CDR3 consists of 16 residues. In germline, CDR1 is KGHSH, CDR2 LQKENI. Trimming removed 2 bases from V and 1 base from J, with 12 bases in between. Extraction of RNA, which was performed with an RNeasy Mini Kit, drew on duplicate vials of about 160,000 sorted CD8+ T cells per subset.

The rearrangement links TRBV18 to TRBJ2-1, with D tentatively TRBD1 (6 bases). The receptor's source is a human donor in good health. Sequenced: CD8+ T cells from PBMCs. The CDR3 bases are TGTGCCAGCTCACCAGTCCTACAGGGATCCTACAATGAGCAGTTCTTC. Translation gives CASSPVLQGSYNEQFF.